The following is a TCR beta chain sequence with its context. The data are from a study of blood T cells in healthy people across ages. For the second PCR, which ran for about 7 to 11 cycles, a sample-barcoded 5' primer and a J-beta primer mix were used. Each CDR3 protein is one row after TCRdb ran MiXCR on the 5' RACE reads. The sample includes under 950,000 distinct CDR3 sequences, approximately 22% seen only once; the top ten take 22%. The length of the CDR3 is 11 residues. Trimming stripped 5 bases from V and 15 bases from J, with 14 bases between. The sample taken for sequencing was blood. The chain joins TRBV12-3 or TRBV12-4 to TRBJ2-1; a weak D match, TRBD2 (6 bases). The sequence was collected from a man between 65 and 85 years old in good health. The DNA of the CDR3 is TGTGCCAGCAGTGGCGGGACTGCCCTGTTCTTC. This codes for CASSGGTALFF.